This T cell receptor beta chain was captured in a study of blood T cell repertoires in COVID-19. The germline gives CDR1 MNHEY, CDR2 SMNVEV (reference sequence). CDR3 size: 16 residues. Trimming pared 5 bases from V and 0 bases from J, leaving 11 bases between. Repertoires were generated with immunoSEQ multiplex PCR, while TCRdb's copy carries only in-frame clones and drops some. The profile shows approximately 200,000 clones, more than 75% of them singletons. This sequence originates from a man in his thirties or forties in a cohort exposed to, infected with or recovered from COVID-19 (not recorded which). The chain carries TRBV27 and TRBJ2-6, with D unresolved. Material: PBMCs or T cells enriched from blood (not recorded which). CDR3 sequence reads: CASSLHGFSGANVLTF. DNA of the CDR3: TGTGCCAGCAGTCTCCACGGGTTCTCTGGGGCCAACGTCCTGACTTTC.